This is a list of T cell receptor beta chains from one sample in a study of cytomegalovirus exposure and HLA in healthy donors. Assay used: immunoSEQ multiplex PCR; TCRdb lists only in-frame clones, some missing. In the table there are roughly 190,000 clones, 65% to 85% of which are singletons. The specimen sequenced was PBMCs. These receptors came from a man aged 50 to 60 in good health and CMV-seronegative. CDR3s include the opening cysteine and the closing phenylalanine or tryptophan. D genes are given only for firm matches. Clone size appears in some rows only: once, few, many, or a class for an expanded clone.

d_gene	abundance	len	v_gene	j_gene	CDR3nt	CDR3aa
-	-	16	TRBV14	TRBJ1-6	TGTGCCAGCAGCCAAAGCCCCCCAGGGAGGATTTCACCCCTCCACTTT	CASSQSPPGRISPLHF
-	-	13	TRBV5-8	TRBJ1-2	TGTGCCAGTAATCGACAGACTCCTTATGGCTACACCTTC	CASNRQTPYGYTF
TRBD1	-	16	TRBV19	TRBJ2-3	TGTGCCAGTAGTGAGGCGACAGGGGGTGGCTCCGATACGCAGTATTTT	CASSEATGGGSDTQYF
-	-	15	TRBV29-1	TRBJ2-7	TGCAGCGTTGAAGTGGCCCAGGTGGTTTCCTACGAGCAGTACTTC	CSVEVAQVVSYEQYF
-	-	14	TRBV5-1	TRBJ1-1	-	CASILGAGNTEAFF
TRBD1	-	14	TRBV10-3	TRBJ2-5	TGTGCCATCAGGGAAGAGACAGGGCGGGAGACCCAGTACTTC	CAIREETGRETQYF
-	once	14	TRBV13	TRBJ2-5	TGTGCCAGCAGCCCATCAGGAACCCAAGAGACCCAGTACTTC	CASSPSGTQETQYF
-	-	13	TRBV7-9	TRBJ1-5	TGTGCCAGCAGCTTCGGGATCGTTCAGCCCCAGCATTTT	CASSFGIVQPQHF
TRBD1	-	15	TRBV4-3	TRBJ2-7	TGCGCCAGCAGCCAAGTGGCAGGGGGAATCTACGAGCAGTACTTC	CASSQVAGGIYEQYF
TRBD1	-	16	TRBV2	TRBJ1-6	TGTGCCAGCAGTGATGATGACAGGGGAGAAAATTCACCCCTCCACTTT	CASSDDDRGENSPLHF
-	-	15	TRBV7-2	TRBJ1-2	TGTGCCAGCAGCCGCCTTGGCAGTACTAACTATGGCTACACCTTC	CASSRLGSTNYGYTF
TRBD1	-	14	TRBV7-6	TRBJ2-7	TGTGCCAGCAGCTTAGGACAGGGAGCCTACGAGCAGTACTTC	CASSLGQGAYEQYF
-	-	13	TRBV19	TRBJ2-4	TGTGCCAGTATCGACTCGACTAGGATAATTCAGTACTTC	CASIDSTRIIQYF
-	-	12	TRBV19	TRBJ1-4	TGTGCCAGTAGTGGGGGCAGTGAAAAACTGTTTTTT	CASSGGSEKLFF
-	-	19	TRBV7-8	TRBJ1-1	TGTGCCAGCAGCTTATCCTTCTTGAGGGTTTCCCGAACTAACACTGAAGCTTTCTTT	CASSLSFLRVSRTNTEAFF
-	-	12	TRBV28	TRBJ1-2	TGTGCCAGTCGAGGCCCCCTCGATGGCTACACCTTC	CASRGPLDGYTF
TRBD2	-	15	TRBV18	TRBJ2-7	TGTGCCAGCTCACCACTTTCCAGAATAGCGGGCGAGCAGTACTTC	CASSPLSRIAGEQYF
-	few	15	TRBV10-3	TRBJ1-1	TGTGCCATCAGTGAGAATGACAGATTGAACACTGAAGCTTTCTTT	CAISENDRLNTEAFF
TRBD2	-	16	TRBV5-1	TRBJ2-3	TGCGCCAGCAGCTTGGGACCCCGGGGGGGCACAGATACGCAGTATTTT	CASSLGPRGGTDTQYF
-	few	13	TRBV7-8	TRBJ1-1	TGTGCCAGCAGCCCCCGTCCGAACACTGAAGCTTTCTTT	CASSPRPNTEAFF
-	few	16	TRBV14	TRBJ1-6	TGTGCCAGCAGCCAAGCAGGGGCGAAATATAATTCACCCCTCCACTTT	CASSQAGAKYNSPLHF
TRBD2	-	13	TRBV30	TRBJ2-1	TGTGCCCTTGCCGGGACTAGCGGGGCCCTGGAGTTCTTC	CALAGTSGALEFF
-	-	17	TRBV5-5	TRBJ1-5	TGTGCCAGCAGCTTGGGCAGGGCCGTTTATAGCAATCAGCCCCAGCATTTT	CASSLGRAVYSNQPQHF
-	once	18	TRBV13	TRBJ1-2	TGTGCCAGCAGCCCACACGGGGGAGCTTTTACCACTAACTATGGCTACACCTTC	CASSPHGGAFTTNYGYTF
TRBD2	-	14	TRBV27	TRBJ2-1	TGTGCCAGCAGTTCGGGAGCGGGGGACAATGAGCAGTTCTTC	CASSSGAGDNEQFF
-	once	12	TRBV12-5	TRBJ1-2	TGTGCTAGTGGTTTGGACGGTGGTGGCTACACCTTC	CASGLDGGGYTF
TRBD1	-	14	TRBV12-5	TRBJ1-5	TGTGCTAGTACCACAGGGGATAGCAATCAGCCCCAGCATTTT	CASTTGDSNQPQHF
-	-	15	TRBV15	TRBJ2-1	TGTGCCACCGCTATTGACAGGCTACTCTACAATGAGCAGTTCTTC	CATAIDRLLYNEQFF
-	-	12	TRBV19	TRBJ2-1	TGTGCCAGTAAGGACCCGGGGAATGAGCAGTTCTTC	CASKDPGNEQFF
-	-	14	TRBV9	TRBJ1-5	TGTGCCAGCAGCGGCGGGGTTGACAATCAGCCCCAGCATTTT	CASSGGVDNQPQHF
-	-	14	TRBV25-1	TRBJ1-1	TGTGCCAGCAGTGAATTCGGGGGATGGACTGAAGCTTTCTTT	CASSEFGGWTEAFF
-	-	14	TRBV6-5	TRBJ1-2	TGTGCCAGCAGTTTTTCGCCAACAGGATACGGCTACACCTTC	CASSFSPTGYGYTF
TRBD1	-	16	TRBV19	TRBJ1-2	TGTGCCAGCATAACCGACCCGGGACAGGGTTCTTATGGCTACACCTTC	CASITDPGQGSYGYTF
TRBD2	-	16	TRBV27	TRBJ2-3	TGTGCCAGCAGCTTCCTGGCTAGCGGGGGGTTCGATACGCAGTATTTT	CASSFLASGGFDTQYF
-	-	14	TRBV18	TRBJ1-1	TGTGCCAGCTCACAGGGGAAAGGAACATCTGAAGCTTTCTTT	CASSQGKGTSEAFF